Following are 22 T cell receptor beta chains from one sample sequenced in a study of cytomegalovirus exposure and HLA in healthy donors. PCR amplification relied on 60 Vbeta primers (plus 13 Jbeta primers). Measured with immunoSEQ multiplex PCR; TCRdb has only the in-frame clones, and not every one. This table holds about 98,000 clones, under 75% found once. The sample was PBMCs. The receptor source for this set is a female donor in good health and CMV-seronegative.

This chain uses TRBV6-1 with TRBJ2-5; weak D call: TRBD2 (5 bases). V lost 7 bases and J 2 bases, leaving 17 bases between the germline ends. The germline CDR1 and CDR2 sequences are MNHNS and SASEGT. The CDR3 extends over 15 amino acids. The CDR3 is CASIRDRLPQETQYF. CDR3 DNA: TGTGCCAGCATCCGGGATCGACTGCCTCAAGAGACCCAGTACTTC.

The rearrangement links TRBV10-3 to TRBJ2-5, with 12 bases that match TRBD2. Germline V gene sequence: CDR1 ENHRY, CDR2 SYGVKD. Trimming took 6 bases from V and 5 from J; bases not matched to a gene: 1. This CDR3 contains 13 residues. CDR3 in amino acids: CAIRGTSGETQYF. CDR3 DNA: TGTGCCATCAGGGGGACTAGCGGGGAGACCCAGTACTTC.

The CDR3 spells CATKRGGTDTQYF. The CDR3, as DNA: TGTGCCACTAAGCGGGGGGGGACAGATACGCAGTATTTT. V gene TRBV13 combines with J gene TRBJ2-3; 10 positions match TRBD2. V lost 10 bases, J lost 3 bases, and 4 bases stayed unmatched. CDR1 and CDR2 from the germline V gene are PRHDT and FYEKMQ (reference sequence). The CDR3 extends over 13 amino acids.

This rearrangement joins TRBV2 to TRBJ1-1; tentatively, D is TRBD1 (5 bases). The CDR3 extends over 12 amino acids. V was clipped by 4 bases and J by 6 bases, with 9 bases between them. Germline assignment: CDR1 SNHLY and CDR2 FYNNEI. CDR3 loop: CASSGTLPEAFF. The CDR3 region has the DNA TGTGCCAGCAGTGGGACACTTCCTGAAGCTTTCTTT.

The V call is TRBV7-8, the J call TRBJ1-1, with D maybe TRBD1 (6 bases). V lost 4 bases and J 6 bases, leaving 15 bases between the germline ends. This CDR3 region has 14 residues. Germline V lookup: CDR1 SGHVS, CDR2 FQNEAQ. In DNA, the CDR3 is TGTGCCAGCAGCTGGGACACTTACCCTCCTGAAGCTTTCTTT. Protein product: CASSWDTYPPEAFF. The whole variable domain, remainder taken from reference TRBV7-8 and TRBJ1-1, is GAGVSQSPRYKVAKRGQDVALRCDPISGHVSLFWYQQALGQGPEFLTYFQNEAQLDKSGLPSDRFFAERPEGSVSTLKIQRTQQEDSAVYLCASSWDTYPPEAFFGQGTRLTVV.

V and J are TRBV7-9 and TRBJ1-1; TRBD1 agrees at 7 bases. V dropped 7 bases and J dropped 1; count of bases not matched to a gene: 3. The CDR3 has 13 residues. Germline CDR1 reads SEHNR; CDR2 reads FQNEAQ (reference sequence). The CDR3 DNA sequence: TGTGCCAGCACCTGGACAGGGAACACTGAAGCTTTCTTT. It yields the protein CASTWTGNTEAFF. Drawing the rest from reference TRBV7-9 and TRBJ1-1, the complete variable domain is DTGVSQNPRHKITKRGQNVTFRCDPISEHNRLYWYRQTLGQGPEFLTYFQNEAQLEKSRLLSDRFSAERPKGSFSTLEIQRTEQGDSAMYLCASTWTGNTEAFFGQGTRLTVV.

In its sample, this clone was seen once. V usage is TRBV6-5 and J usage is TRBJ2-7, with 9 bases identical to TRBD1. V lost 6 bases, J lost 4 bases, and 10 bases stayed unmatched. This CDR3 has 15 amino acids. From germline, CDR1 is MNHEY and CDR2 SVGAGI. The CDR3 loop reads CASSSDRGGEYEQYF. The CDR3 coding sequence is TGTGCCAGCAGCAGCGACAGGGGGGGAGAATACGAGCAGTACTTC.

This clone has only one observation. The genes are TRBV28 and TRBJ1-1, with D hard to call. CDR1 is MDHEN, CDR2 SYDVKM, per germline. The CDR3 is 12 amino acids. The V end lost 5 bases, the J end lost 7 bases, and 11 bases lay between the germline ends. CDR3 DNA: TGTGCCAGCAGTCCCGCGGGCCGTGAAGCTTTCTTT. Translated: CASSPAGREAFF.

The J gene is TRBJ2-7, the V gene TRBV7-9, with D possibly being TRBD2 (5 bases). Per the germline V gene, CDR1 is SEHNR and CDR2 is FQNEAQ (reference sequence). The CDR3 is made up of 14 amino acids. V was shortened by 7 bases and J by 6 bases, with 19 bases between the two germline ends. CDR3 sequence (DNA): TGTGCCAGCACCCCACTAGTGCGGTTCAGCGAGCAGTACTTC. Translation gives CASTPLVRFSEQYF.

This clone was seen once. This chain uses TRBV23-1 with TRBJ1-2; D may be TRBD1 (5 bases). TRBV23-1 is classed as an ORF, of uncertain function. The V end was cut by 2 bases, the J end by 5 bases, with 21 bases between. The CDR3 loop spans 17 amino acids. As DNA, the CDR3 is TGCGCCAGCAGTCAAACCCGGGACTCTGAAAAAGGGTATGGCTACACCTTC. This sequence encodes CASSQTRDSEKGYGYTF.

V is TRBV9 and J is TRBJ2-3; 7 bases line up with TRBD1. The CDR3 is 14 amino acids. The ends lost 1 base at V and 6 bases at J; junction bases unmatched: 5. Germline-derived CDR1 and CDR2 are SGDLS and YYNGEE. This chain's CDR3 is CASSVRGQQDTQYF. The CDR3 DNA reads as TGTGCCAGCAGCGTAAGGGGGCAGCAGGATACGCAGTATTTT. The complete variable domain, with remaining parts taken from reference TRBV9 and TRBJ2-3, reads DSGVTQTPKHLITATGQRVTLRCSPRSGDLSVYWYQQSLDQGLQFLIQYYNGEERAKGNILERFSAQQFPDLHSELNLSSLELGDSALYFCASSVRGQQDTQYFGPGTRLTVL.

V and J are TRBV15 and TRBJ2-7; TRBD2 is a possible D gene (5 bases). Trimming shortened V by 8 bases and J by 2 bases, and 7 bases separated the two germline ends. CDR3 length equals 11 residues. Germline V gene lookup returns CDR1 LNHNV and CDR2 YYDKDF (reference sequence). In DNA form, the CDR3 reads TGTGCCACCCGGGATACCTACGAGCAGTACTTC. This codes for CATRDTYEQYF.

A few counts support this clone. One end of the junction is discordant with germline, which a read error may explain. The chain couples TRBV2 to TRBJ2-7, with 9 bases aligning to TRBD2. The V gene's germline CDR1 is SNHLY and CDR2 FYNNEI. The CDR3 totals 17 residues. The CDR3 is CGSSFRLAVYSSYEQYF. The CDR3 DNA is TGTGGCAGCAGTTTTCGACTAGCGGTGTACAGTTCCTACGAGCAGTACTTC.

This clone came up once. J is TRBJ1-5 and V is TRBV15; D might be TRBD1 (5 bases). Germline-derived CDR1 and CDR2 are LNHNV and YYDKDF (reference sequence). The CDR3 has 15 residues. The germline V and J ends were trimmed by 1 base and 7 bases, with 14 bases remaining between them. Written as DNA, the CDR3 is TGTGCCACCAGCAGAGTGGGGAGGGGAATGCAGCCCCAGCATTTT. Its protein is CATSRVGRGMQPQHF.

This clone was recorded only once. The V and J genes are TRBV18 and TRBJ2-1; no clear D. This CDR3 contains 14 residues. Trimming removed 3 bases at V and 2 bases at J, with 8 bases between. Germline V gene sequence: CDR1 KGHSH, CDR2 LQKENI. The CDR3 is CASSPPSTYNEQFF. The CDR3 DNA reads TGTGCCAGCTCACCCCCGAGCACCTACAATGAGCAGTTCTTC.

This clone was seen more than once but under ten times. The V and J genes are TRBV25-1 and TRBJ1-5; no clear D gene. The CDR3 has 14 residues. Germline loops: CDR1 MGHDK, CDR2 SYGVNS. The V end lost 3 bases, the J end lost 7 bases, and 13 bases lay between the germline ends. The CDR3 region has the DNA TGTGCCAGCAGTGACGGGTCCGTTGTACAGCCCCAGCATTTT. Protein: CASSDGSVVQPQHF.

A single count supports this clone. The chain uses TRBV11-2 and TRBJ1-1; the match to TRBD1 covers 8 bases. CDR3 length: 11 residues. V shed 5 bases and J 13 bases; nucleotides not matched to a gene: 6. Germline loops: CDR1 SGHAT, CDR2 FQNNGV. The CDR3 sequence: CASSLGQVDFF. CDR3 DNA sequence: TGTGCCAGCAGCCTGGGACAGGTTGATTTCTTT.

The chain carries TRBV5-1 and TRBJ2-5; possibly TRBD2 for D (6 bases). Trimming removed 7 bases from V and 1 base from J, with 14 bases in between. The CDR3 contains 14 residues. Germline lookup yields CDR1 SGHRS and CDR2 YFSETQ. The CDR3 DNA reads as TGCGCCAGCGAAGTGGGAGGCACCCAAGAGACCCAGTACTTC. The encoded protein is CASEVGGTQETQYF.

Points on this clone: Other DNA sequences in this sample translate to the same CDR3. The V and J genes are TRBV25-1 and TRBJ1-6, with D perhaps matching TRBD1 (6 bases). The CDR3 spans 15 residues. The ends were cut back, 4 bases at V and 6 bases at J, with 13 bases in the middle. Germline CDR1 is MGHDK and CDR2 is SYGVNS. The CDR3 reads CASSGSTGFNSPLHF. CDR3 sequence (DNA): TGTGCCAGCAGTGGCTCAACAGGGTTTAATTCACCCCTCCACTTT.

This clone was counted a single time. The chain employs TRBV29-1 and TRBJ2-1, with 7 positions matching TRBD1. The CDR3 runs to 15 residues. Per germline, CDR1 SQVTM and CDR2 ANQGSEA. The V and J ends lost 6 bases and 6 bases, in that order; junction bases with no gene match: 14. The CDR3, as DNA: TGCAGCGTGTCCGAGGGGGCGGGTAATTCCAATGAGCAGTTCTTC. Residues: CSVSEGAGNSNEQFF.

V gene TRBV28 combines with J gene TRBJ2-3; TRBD1 matches 7 bases. In germline, CDR1 is MDHEN, CDR2 SYDVKM. J was trimmed by 10 bases and V by 7 bases; bases with no gene match: 17. The CDR3 has 15 amino acids. The CDR3 region is CASTPIGGERGPQYF. The CDR3 DNA sequence: TGTGCCAGCACTCCGATAGGGGGCGAGAGGGGGCCGCAGTATTTT.

V gene TRBV5-6 combines with J gene TRBJ1-2; D gene ambiguous. The V end was cut by 1 base, the J end by 8 bases, with 18 bases between. Germline CDR1 is SGHDT and CDR2 is YYEEEE. This CDR3 is built from 15 residues. In nucleotides, the CDR3 is TGTGCCAGCAGCTTGTGGGCCTCCAAGGTGGGCGGCTACACCTTC. Protein sequence: CASSLWASKVGGYTF. The complete variable domain, with remaining parts taken from reference TRBV5-6 and TRBJ1-2, reads DAGVTQSPTHLIKTRGQQVTLRCSPKSGHDTVSWYQQALGQGPQFIFQYYEEEERQRGNFPDRFSGHQFPNYSSELNVNALLLGDSALYLCASSLWASKVGGYTFGSGTRLTVV.